The rows below give T cell receptor beta chains drawn from one sample of a study of OX40 agonist ivuxolimab in advanced cancers. Generated by immunoSEQ multiplex PCR, the TCRdb table keeps only in-frame clones and is missing some. The repertoire holds 30,000 or so clones, with approximately 90% as singletons. The sequenced sample was CD4+ or CD8+ T cells sorted from blood, obtained in a trial of the OX40 agonist ivuxolimab. The receptors originated from an adult with an advanced solid tumor such as melanoma, head and neck, liver or kidney cancer. Each CDR3 is given with its conserved first and last residue. D genes are given only for firm matches. Not all rows give a size; the values are once, few, many and, for expanded clones, a class.

TRBD1	TRBJ1-2	TRBV29-1	.	CSVEENRGHSF	TGCAGCGTTGAAGAAAACAGGGGGCACTCTTTC
TRBD1	TRBJ2-3	TRBV19	.	CASRTGGGDTQYF	TGTGCCAGCAGGACAGGGGGAGGCGATACGCAGTATTTT
TRBD1	TRBJ1-3	TRBV9	few	CASSLTGGSGNTIYF	TGTGCCAGCAGCCTGACAGGGGGCTCTGGAAACACCATATATTTT
.	TRBJ2-5	TRBV27	.	CASSFSLNTFKETQYF	TGTGCCAGCAGTTTTAGCCTGAACACCTTTAAAGAGACCCAGTACTTC
.	TRBJ2-7	TRBV28	.	CASRDLMGHRDEQYF	TGTGCCAGCAGGGACCTCATGGGTCATCGAGACGAGCAGTACTTC
.	TRBJ2-5	TRBV6-1	.	CASSRTGLRETQYF	TGTGCCAGCAGCCGCACAGGGTTGAGGGAGACCCAGTACTTC
.	TRBJ2-1	TRBV4-1	.	CASSPRGSASAFYNEQFF	TGCGCCAGCAGCCCCCGTGGCTCGGCTAGCGCATTCTACAATGAGCAGTTCTTC
.	TRBJ2-7	TRBV5-5	once	CASSMRIDEQYF	TGTGCCAGCAGCATGAGGATCGACGAGCAGTACTTC
.	TRBJ1-1	TRBV19	.	CASSIVGYGTEAFF	TGTGCCAGTAGTATCGTGGGGTACGGCACTGAAGCTTTCTTT
.	TRBJ2-3	TRBV5-8	.	CASSFGSGFTDTQYF	TGTGCCAGCAGCTTCGGTAGCGGCTTCACAGATACGCAGTATTTT
.	TRBJ2-7	TRBV2	.	CASSWGPGSSYEQYF	TGTGCCAGCAGCTGGGGTCCAGGGAGCTCCTACGAGCAGTACTTC
.	TRBJ2-7	TRBV9	.	CASSPQGGYEQYF	TGTGCCAGCAGCCCCCAGGGGGGTTACGAGCAGTACTTC
.	TRBJ2-5	TRBV4-1	.	CASSQDPGSQETQYF	TGCGCCAGCAGCCAAGATCCAGGGTCCCAAGAGACCCAGTACTTC
TRBD2	TRBJ2-2	TRBV7-9	.	CASSLGLAGGTNTGELFF	TGTGCCAGCAGCTTAGGCCTAGCGGGGGGTACGAACACCGGGGAGCTGTTTTTT
TRBD2	TRBJ2-1	TRBV30	.	CAWSARDYSYNEQFF	TGTGCCTGGAGCGCCCGGGACTACTCCTACAATGAGCAGTTCTTC
.	TRBJ1-3	TRBV19	.	CASSIWAGSGNTIYF	TGTGCCAGTAGTATTTGGGCAGGGTCTGGAAACACCATATATTTT
.	TRBJ2-7	TRBV19	.	CASSIGPTGTYEQYF	TGTGCCAGTAGTATAGGCCCGACAGGAACCTACGAGCAGTACTTC
TRBD2	TRBJ2-1	TRBV29-1	.	CSVDFTSGIGEQFF	TGCAGCGTTGACTTCACTAGCGGGATAGGTGAGCAGTTCTTC
.	TRBJ1-6	TRBV2	.	CASSETGSRSSYNSPLHF	TGTGCCAGCAGTGAGACCGGGAGTAGGAGCTCCTATAATTCACCCCTCCACTTT
.	TRBJ2-1	TRBV7-9	.	CASSNTGGRDEQFF	TGTGCCAGCTCAAACACCGGGGGTCGGGATGAGCAGTTCTTC
TRBD2	TRBJ2-1	TRBV5-4	.	CASSFAGGPHNEQFF	TGTGCCAGCAGCTTTGCGGGAGGCCCTCACAATGAGCAGTTCTTC
.	TRBJ2-3	TRBV15	.	CATSGTEGASTDTQYF	TGTGCCACCAGCGGGACTGAGGGGGCTAGCACAGATACGCAGTATTTT